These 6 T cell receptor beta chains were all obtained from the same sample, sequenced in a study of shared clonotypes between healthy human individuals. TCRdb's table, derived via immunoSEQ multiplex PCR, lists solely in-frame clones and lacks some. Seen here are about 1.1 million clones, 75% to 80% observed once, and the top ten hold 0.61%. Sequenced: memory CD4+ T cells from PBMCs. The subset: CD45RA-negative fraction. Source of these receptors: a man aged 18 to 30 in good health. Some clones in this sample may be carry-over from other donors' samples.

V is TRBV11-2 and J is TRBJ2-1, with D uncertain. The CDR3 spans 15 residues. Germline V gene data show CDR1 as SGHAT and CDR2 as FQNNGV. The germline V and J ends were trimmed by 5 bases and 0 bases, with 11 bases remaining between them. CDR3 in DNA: TGTGCCAGCAGCCTCAGAGAGAGCTCCTACAATGAGCAGTTCTTC. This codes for CASSLRESSYNEQFF.

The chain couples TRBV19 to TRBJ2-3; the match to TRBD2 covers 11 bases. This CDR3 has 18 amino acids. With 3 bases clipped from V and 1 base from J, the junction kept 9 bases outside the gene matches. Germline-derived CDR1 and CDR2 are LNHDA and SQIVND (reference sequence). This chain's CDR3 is CASSIGLAGGRGTDTQYF. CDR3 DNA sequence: TGTGCCAGTAGTATCGGTCTAGCGGGAGGAAGAGGCACAGATACGCAGTATTTT.

The CDR3 sequence is CASLSTRLGTAREAFF. The CDR3 DNA sequence: TGTGCCAGCCTTTCCACTAGACTTGGGACGGCCAGAGAAGCTTTCTTT. J is TRBJ1-1 and V is TRBV28, with D maybe TRBD1 (5 bases). The CDR3 extends over 16 amino acids. The ends were cut back, 8 bases at V and 8 bases at J, with 27 bases in the middle. Germline loops: CDR1 MDHEN, CDR2 SYDVKM. Full variable domain (outside the CDR3, taken from reference TRBV28 and TRBJ1-1): DVKVTQSSRYLVKRTGEKVFLECVQDMDHENMFWYRQDPGLGLRLIYFSYDVKMKEKGDIPEGYSVSREKKERFSLILESASTNQTSMYLCASLSTRLGTAREAFFGQGTRLTVV.

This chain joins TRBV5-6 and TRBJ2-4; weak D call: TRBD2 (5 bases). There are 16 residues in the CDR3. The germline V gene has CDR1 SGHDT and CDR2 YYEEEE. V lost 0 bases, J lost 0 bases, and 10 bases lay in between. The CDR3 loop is CASSLVGELAKNIQYF. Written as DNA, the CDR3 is TGTGCCAGCAGCTTGGTCGGGGAACTAGCCAAAAACATTCAGTACTTC.

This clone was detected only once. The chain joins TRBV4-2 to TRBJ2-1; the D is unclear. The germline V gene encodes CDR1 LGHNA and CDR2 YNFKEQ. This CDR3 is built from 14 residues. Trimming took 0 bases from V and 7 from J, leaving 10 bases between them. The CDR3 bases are TGTGCCAGCAGCCAAGACCGTTATCGAAATGAGCAGTTCTTC. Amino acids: CASSQDRYRNEQFF.

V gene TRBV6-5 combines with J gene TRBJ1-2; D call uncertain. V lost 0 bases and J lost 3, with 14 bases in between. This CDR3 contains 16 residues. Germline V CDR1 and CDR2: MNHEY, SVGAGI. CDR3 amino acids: CASSYSIAGQYYGYTF. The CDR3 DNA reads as TGTGCCAGCAGTTACTCGATAGCAGGCCAATACTATGGCTACACCTTC.